This is a list of T cell receptor beta chains from one sample in a study of blood T cells in healthy people across ages. MiXCR, applied by TCRdb to the 5' RACE reads, yields one record per CDR3 protein. The data contain roughly 1.9 million distinct CDR3 sequences, approximately 40% of them seen just once; the ten biggest clones take up about 23%. What was sequenced was blood. The receptors derive from a human donor in good health. Each CDR3 is given with its conserved first and last residue. Fields, in order: D gene, V gene, clone size, J gene, CDR3 length, CDR3 DNA, CDR3 protein. A D gene is named only where the DNA matches it firmly. Clone size is stated in some rows and not others, as once, few, many or a class when expanded.

>TRBD1|TRBV7-2|few|TRBJ2-5|14
TGTGCCAGCGGAGACACAGGGGGCGGGGAGACCCAGTACTTC
CASGDTGGGETQYF
>TRBD1|TRBV4-1|.|TRBJ1-2|15
TGCGCCAGCAGCCTCCTCGGACAGGCCCTCTATGGCTACACCTTC
CASSLLGQALYGYTF
>.|TRBV7-3|.|TRBJ2-7|15
TGTGCCAGCAGCCCCCGAGTGGGAAGTATCTACGAGCAGTACTTC
CASSPRVGSIYEQYF
>.|TRBV9|once|TRBJ2-3|13
TGTGCCAGGGGGGGACGTAGCACAGATACGCAGTATTTT
CARGGRSTDTQYF
>.|TRBV29-1|.|TRBJ1-1|16
TGCAGCGTTGAAGGAGGGATCGGGGACTCCGCTGGGATGGCTTTCTTT
CSVEGGIGDSAGMAFF
>.|TRBV7-9|.|TRBJ2-1|12
TGTGCCAGCAGCACTGTATACGGTGAGCAGTGCTTC
CASSTVYGEQCF
>.|TRBV12-5|.|TRBJ1-5|16
TGTGCTAGCCGGACGGGAACGCAAAATAGCAATCAGCCCCAGCATTTT
CASRTGTQNSNQPQHF
>.|TRBV28|.|TRBJ1-5|14
TGTGCCAGCAGGAATCAAGGGAACAATCAGCCCCAGCATTTT
CASRNQGNNQPQHF
>.|TRBV20-1|once|TRBJ2-3|17
TGCAGTGCTAGAGACTACCCACGTCTTCAGAGCGCAGATACGCAGTATTTT
CSARDYPRLQSADTQYF
>TRBD2|TRBV20-1|.|TRBJ2-5|14
TGCAGTGCTTATAGCGGGAGGGGGTACGAGACCCAGTACTTC
CSAYSGRGYETQYF
>.|TRBV4-1|.|TRBJ1-2|16
TGCGCCAGCAGCCAAATTCTCCGGACGGCTAACTATGGCTACACCTTC
CASSQILRTANYGYTF
>.|TRBV3-1|.|TRBJ1-4|18
TGTGCCAGCAGCCAAGTGAAGGGAATCTATCTAACTAATGAAAAACTGTTTTTT
CASSQVKGIYLTNEKLFF
>.|TRBV27|.|TRBJ2-3|14
TGTGCCAGCAGTGTATATGTCAGCACAGATACGCAGTATTTT
CASSVYVSTDTQYF
>.|TRBV2|few|TRBJ2-7|13
TGTGCCAGCAGTGAGGCGGTAACCTACGAGCAGTACTTC
CASSEAVTYEQYF
>.|TRBV2|few|TRBJ2-3|13
TGTGCCAGCAGTGAGGGCAGAATCAATACGCAGTATTTT
CASSEGRINTQYF
>TRBD1|TRBV15|.|TRBJ2-7|15
TGTGCCACCAGCAGAGGGGACAGTTTATACTACGAGCAGTACTTC
CATSRGDSLYYEQYF
>.|TRBV7-2|many|TRBJ2-3|11
TGTGCCAGCAGCCCCACAGATACGCAGTATTTT
CASSPTDTQYF
>.|TRBV4-1|few|TRBJ2-3|13
TGCGCCAGCGGGGGGACCTACACAGATACGCAGTATTTT
CASGGTYTDTQYF
>.|TRBV29-1|.|TRBJ1-3|15
TGCAGCGCCCAAGGCGATGGAGCTTCTGGAAACACCATATATTTT
CSAQGDGASGNTIYF
>TRBD2|TRBV7-8|.|TRBJ2-7|16
TGTGCCAGCAGCTTAGAGGCTAGCGGTCGCCTCTACGAGCAGTACTTC
CASSLEASGRLYEQYF
>.|TRBV27|few|TRBJ2-1|15
TGTGCCAGCACCAGCAGGGGCCTCTCCTACAATGAGCAGTTCTTC
CASTSRGLSYNEQFF
>TRBD2|TRBV6-5|.|TRBJ2-3|15
TGTGCCAGCAGTTACGGGGGGGGTTATCGAGATACGCAGTATTTT
CASSYGGGYRDTQYF
>TRBD1|TRBV6-6|few|TRBJ2-7|13
TGTGCCAGCACCAGGACAGGGATCAATCTCCAGTACTTC
CASTRTGINLQYF
>.|TRBV9|.|TRBJ1-1|14
TGTGCCAGCAGCGGAGGTGAGGTGAACACTGAAGCTTTCTTT
CASSGGEVNTEAFF
>TRBD1|TRBV7-2|.|TRBJ1-6|16
TGTGCCAGCAGCTTAAACCCGGGACAGAATAATTCACCCCTCCACTTT
CASSLNPGQNNSPLHF
>.|TRBV2|.|TRBJ2-5|13
TGTGCCAGCAGACACAGGTTCCTGGAGACCCAGTACTTC
CASRHRFLETQYF
>.|TRBV15|.|TRBJ2-4|14
TGTGCCACCAGCAGAGCCTCCAGGGGAGAGACCCTGTACTTC
CATSRASRGETLYF
>.|TRBV4-3|.|TRBJ2-7|15
TGCGCCAGCAGCCAGCGGGCCGCTAACTCCTACGAGCAGTACTTC
CASSQRAANSYEQYF
>.|TRBV5-6|many|TRBJ2-7|13
TGTGCCAGCAACTTGGCCCTTTCCTACGAGCAGTACTTC
CASNLALSYEQYF
>TRBD1|TRBV5-1|.|TRBJ1-2|14
TGCGCCAGCAGCCCCCAAGGGACAGGAGATGGCTACACCTTC
CASSPQGTGDGYTF
>.|TRBV4-3|many|TRBJ1-6|19
TGCGCCAGCAGCCAAGTCGGTGTGGGACGAGGGATTGGAAATTCACCCCTCCACTTT
CASSQVGVGRGIGNSPLHF
>TRBD1|TRBV18|few|TRBJ1-4|15
TGTGCCAGCTCACCAAGGACAGGGATCGATGAAAAACTGTTTTTT
CASSPRTGIDEKLFF
>.|TRBV9|.|TRBJ2-7|13
TGTGCCAGCAGCGTTGGGATCGCCTACGAGCAGTACTTC
CASSVGIAYEQYF
>.|TRBV29-1|.|TRBJ2-3|12
TGCAGTGCTAGTCCCACCACAGATACGCAGTATTTT
CSASPTTDTQYF
>.|TRBV2|.|TRBJ2-7|12
TGTGCCAGCAGTGGCAGGCCCTACGAGCAGTACTTC
CASSGRPYEQYF
>.|TRBV29-1|many|TRBJ2-7|11
TGCAGCGTTGAGTTGAACTACGAGCAGTACTTC
CSVELNYEQYF
>TRBD2|TRBV7-2|many|TRBJ2-3|15
TGTGCCAGCAGCACAAGTCCGACGATAGCGGGGGGCCAGTATTTT
CASSTSPTIAGGQYF
>.|TRBV20-1|few|TRBJ2-1|12
TGCAGTGCTATGCCTGACAGTGTTGAGCAGTTCTTC
CSAMPDSVEQFF
>.|TRBV4-1|.|TRBJ2-3|18
TGCGCCAGCAGCCAAGATCTTGGCCTCTCGGACTGGGCAGATACGCAGTATTTT
CASSQDLGLSDWADTQYF
>TRBD1|TRBV3-1|.|TRBJ1-6|15
TGTGCCGGCAGCCAATCAGGGGGCGAAAGTTCACCCCTCCACTTT
CAGSQSGGESSPLHF
>TRBD1|TRBV12-3/TRBV12-4|.|TRBJ2-2|15
TGTGCCAGCAGCCTGACAGGGGGACGAACCGGGGAGCTGTTTTTT
CASSLTGGRTGELFF
>.|TRBV12-3/TRBV12-4|.|TRBJ1-6|17
TGTGCCAGCAGTCTCGACAGCGACGACGATGGGAATTCACCCCTCCACTTT
CASSLDSDDDGNSPLHF
>.|TRBV7-3|.|TRBJ2-1|13
TGTGTCAGCAGCAGGGGACGGGACAATGAGCAGTTCTTC
CVSSRGRDNEQFF
>.|TRBV28|.|TRBJ1-1|16
TGTGCCAGCACGACCGAGTTCGCTGGCATGAACACTGAAGCTTTCTTT
CASTTEFAGMNTEAFF